This T cell receptor beta chain was captured in a study of blood T cell repertoires in COVID-19. Study-level background: Italy, Spain and the United States were the sources of the convalescent and acute COVID-19 samples.

The V gene's germline CDR1 is SGHVS and CDR2 FNYEAQ. With 4 bases removed from V and 3 bases from J, the gap between germline ends came to 3 bases. The CDR3 is 12 residues long. Under the authors' procedure: Using reference gene primer amplification, nucleated cell counts were estimated. Generated by immunoSEQ multiplex PCR, the TCRdb table keeps only in-frame clones and is missing some. V, J and clone size derive from that table, while D and trimming were established from the DNA sequence. The repertoire includes tens of thousands of clones, approximately 83% of them detected once, and 25% to 30% sits in the top ten.

The sequence was obtained from a human donor in a cohort sampled during active COVID-19. Sequenced material: peripheral blood. The chain is built from TRBV7-6 and TRBJ1-4; D not resolved. The CDR3 protein is CASSSANEKLFF. The CDR3 DNA reads TGTGCCAGCAGCTCGGCTAATGAAAAACTGTTTTTT.